This entry is about one TCR beta chain. Its antigen is unknown. Base-call qualities are not available, and no considerably larger clone is one nucleotide away. Different DNA sequences within this sample yield the same CDR3. This sample is part of a study of shared clonotypes between healthy human individuals (dated by TCRdb to the early 2020s). About the study as a whole: The cohort comprised two women and a few men aged 18 to 49 years. For each donor, CD4 naive and CD4 memory were each run on three plates, CD8 naive on two plates, and CD8 memory on one plate. Blood TCR repertoires of four to six healthy adults were deeply sequenced to estimate repertoire size and the extent of clonotype sharing between individuals. To increase sequencing depth and limit assay-specific biases, different laboratories used diverse techniques to prepare libraries and sequence TCR repertoires. Leukapheresis yielded between about 0.94 and 9.5 billion PBMCs per donor. Paper-wide results and their limitations: Sampling was limited to blood, and TCR repertoires in tissue likely differ from TCR repertoires in blood. Naive subsets generally had larger estimated clonotype richness than memory subsets. When a few donors were compared, the shared fraction of clonotypes was roughly 4.8% for naive CD4, around 4% for naive CD8, 2.3% for memory CD4, and around 0.37% for memory CD8. Compared with non-shared clonotypes, clonotypes shared by all four sorted-subset donors had higher generation probabilities. Pairwise subsampling led to the expectation that sequencing depth would affect the degree of clonotype sharing among donors. Even with the large sequencing depth, rarefaction of the sorted-subset datasets indicated that sequencing was incomplete. Because the study included a small number of donors, the genetic and exposure-history diversity represented was limited.

The donors were healthy, HIV-negative adults with no recently reported acute infections or vaccinations. Only Caucasian adults living in Nashville, Tennessee, USA were represented among the donors. CD4+ T cells were enriched by magnetic negative selection; naive cells were then positively selected on CD45RA, and the negative fraction formed the memory subset. Blood was obtained by leukapheresis, after which PBMCs were separated by Ficoll-Histopaque density gradient centrifugation and cryopreserved in liquid nitrogen vapor phase. Purity and quantity of every magnetically sorted T cell population were checked by analytical flow cytometry. Genomic DNA was isolated from every sorted fraction and measured by UV absorbance on a Nanodrop 2000c. Using the deep immunoSEQ assay, TCR CDR3 regions were amplified from genomic DNA by multiplex PCR. Genomic DNA extracted from each cell subset was distributed evenly over all wells of several immunoSEQ 96-well plates, and each plate served as one replicate. For sorted subsets, each replicate PCR was loaded with approximately 190 ng genomic DNA, equivalent to about 30,000 T cell genomes. The purified libraries were quantified using a Qubit 3.0 fluorometer, sized with a Bioanalyzer 2100, and then quantified again using the KAPA Library Quantification kit. Each immunoSEQ 96-well plate was sequenced on its own single-read 150-cycle Illumina NextSeq 550 flow cell. The authors' analysis ran thus. Because the immunoSEQ output held only junctional sequences and lacked quality scores, the filtering could not match the filtering applied to full-length reads. Sequences were annotated with PyIR, a Python wrapper for IgBLAST v1.9, using IMGT germline references to assign V/J genes and CDR3. Reads with weak V/J assignments (E-value above 1e-6), missing CDR3, stop codons, out-of-frame junctions, or ambiguous translated residues were removed. V3J clonotypes were defined as sequences sharing the same inferred V gene, J gene, and CDR3 amino acid sequence. To compute the percentage overlap between repertoires, the number of shared unique clonotypes was divided by the size of the smaller repertoire. RTK rarefaction, the Chao1 estimator, and Recon v2.1 estimates of unobserved clonotypes were used to assess repertoire richness. Generation probabilities for all TCRbeta clonotypes obtained by the gDNA method from a few donors were computed using OLGA. Held by TCRdb, this immuneACCESS table contains in-frame sequences only and omits some clones. Under half of the omission traces to an unresolved V gene where checked; the cause of the rest is unknown. From that table come the V and J calls and clone size; the DNA was used to work out D and trimming. This sample holds 2,100,000 or so clones; roughly 95% were observed only once. The top ten clonotypes cover about 0.13% of the sample.

In the germline V gene (reference sequence), CDR1 corresponds to SEHNR and CDR2 to FQNEAQ. From V the trimming removes 5 bases and from J it removes 6 bases, while the gene matches leave 4 bases of the junction unaccounted for. The cysteine opens and the phenylalanine closes a CDR3 of 14 amino acids. The entry retains the CDR3 DNA only, 42 bases that are in frame from base 1. This TCR was sampled from a man between 18 and 29 years old in good health. Input material: naive CD4+ T cells sorted from blood. The cell subset or site label, read with the paper, signifies: CD45RA+ positively selected. The rearrangement combines TRBV7-9 with TRBJ1-4, with 9 bases aligning to TRBD1. Here is the DNA: TGTGCCAGCAGCCCCTGGACAGGGGATGAAAAACTGTTTTTT. This translates into CASSPWTGDEKLFF.